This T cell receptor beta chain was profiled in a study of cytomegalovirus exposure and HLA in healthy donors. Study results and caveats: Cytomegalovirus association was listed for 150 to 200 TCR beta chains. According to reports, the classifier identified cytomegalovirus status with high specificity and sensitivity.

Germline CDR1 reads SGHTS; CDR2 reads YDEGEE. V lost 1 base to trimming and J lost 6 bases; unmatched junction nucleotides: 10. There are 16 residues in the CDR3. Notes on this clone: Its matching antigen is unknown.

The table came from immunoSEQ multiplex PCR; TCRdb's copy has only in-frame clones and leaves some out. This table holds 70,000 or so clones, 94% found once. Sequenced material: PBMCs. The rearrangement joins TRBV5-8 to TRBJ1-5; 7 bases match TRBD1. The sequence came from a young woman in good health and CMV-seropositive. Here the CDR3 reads CASSLSVTGPGQPQHF. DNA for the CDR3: TGTGCCAGCAGCTTGAGCGTGACAGGGCCTGGTCAGCCCCAGCATTTT. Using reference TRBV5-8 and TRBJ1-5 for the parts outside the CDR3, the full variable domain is EAGVTQSPTHLIKTRGQQATLRCSPISGHTSVYWYQQALGLGLQFLLWYDEGEERNRGNFPPRFSGRQFPNYSSELNVNALELEDSALYLCASSLSVTGPGQPQHFGDGTRLSIL.